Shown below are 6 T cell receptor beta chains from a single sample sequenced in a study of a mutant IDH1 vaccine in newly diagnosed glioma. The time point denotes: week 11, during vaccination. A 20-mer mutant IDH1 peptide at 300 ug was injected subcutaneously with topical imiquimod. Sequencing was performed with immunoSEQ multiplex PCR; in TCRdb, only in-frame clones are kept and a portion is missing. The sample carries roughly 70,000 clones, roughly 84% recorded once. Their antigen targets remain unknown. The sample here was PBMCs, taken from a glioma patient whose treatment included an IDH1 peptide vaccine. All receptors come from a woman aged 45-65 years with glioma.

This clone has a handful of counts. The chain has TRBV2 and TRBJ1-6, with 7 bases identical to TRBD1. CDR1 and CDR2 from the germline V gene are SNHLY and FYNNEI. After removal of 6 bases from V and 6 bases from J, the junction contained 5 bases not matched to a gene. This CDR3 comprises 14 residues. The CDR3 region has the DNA TGTGCCAGCAGCCCGGGACAGAGTAATTCACCCCTCCACTTT. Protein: CASSPGQSNSPLHF.

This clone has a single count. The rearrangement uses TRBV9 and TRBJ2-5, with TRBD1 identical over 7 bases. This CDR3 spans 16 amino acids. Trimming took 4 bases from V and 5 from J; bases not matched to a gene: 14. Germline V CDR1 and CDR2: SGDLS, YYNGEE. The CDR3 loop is CASSPRGRGFDETQYF. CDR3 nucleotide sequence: TGTGCCAGCAGCCCCCGGGGCAGGGGGTTCGACGAGACCCAGTACTTC.

The CDR3 here is CASSQERGLEAFF. CDR3 in DNA: TGCGCCAGCAGCCAAGAGAGAGGACTTGAAGCTTTCTTT. The chain couples TRBV4-3 to TRBJ1-1; no reliable D call. Germline CDR1 is LGHNA and CDR2 is YSLEER. With 0 bases removed from V and 7 bases from J, the gap between germline ends came to 9 bases. This CDR3 contains 13 residues.

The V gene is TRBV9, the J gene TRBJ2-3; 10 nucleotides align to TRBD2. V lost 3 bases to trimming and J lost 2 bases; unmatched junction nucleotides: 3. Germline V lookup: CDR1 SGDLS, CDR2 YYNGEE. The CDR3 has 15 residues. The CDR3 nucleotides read TGTGCCAGCAGCGGAAGCGGGGGGGTCACAGATACGCAGTATTTT. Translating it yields CASSGSGGVTDTQYF.

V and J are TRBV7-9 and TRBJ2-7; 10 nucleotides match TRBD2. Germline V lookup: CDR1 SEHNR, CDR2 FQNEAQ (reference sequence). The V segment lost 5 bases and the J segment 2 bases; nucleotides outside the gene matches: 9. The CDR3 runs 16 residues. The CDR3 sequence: CASSPGTSENTYEQYF. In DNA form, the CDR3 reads TGTGCCAGCAGCCCTGGGACTAGCGAAAACACCTACGAGCAGTACTTC.

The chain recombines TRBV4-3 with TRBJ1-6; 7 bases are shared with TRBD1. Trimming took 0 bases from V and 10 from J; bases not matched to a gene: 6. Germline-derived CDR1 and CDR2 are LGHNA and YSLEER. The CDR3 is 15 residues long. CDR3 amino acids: CASSQDGTAESPLHF. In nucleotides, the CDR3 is TGCGCCAGCAGCCAAGATGGGACAGCAGAATCACCCCTCCACTTT.